The 3 T cell receptor beta chains below were found in one sample sequenced in a study of blood T cell repertoires in COVID-19. Some clones are missing from TCRdb's copy, which holds only in-frame ones; the method was immunoSEQ multiplex PCR. The data contain about 270,000 clones, approximately 88% of them seen just once; the ten biggest clones take up over 1.3%. The sequenced material came from peripheral blood. The origin of the receptors is a human donor with COVID-19, enrolled during active disease. The donor label of this sample is uncertain.

The chain is built from TRBV27 and TRBJ2-2; the match to TRBD2 covers 8 bases. The ends lost 4 bases at V and 0 bases at J; junction bases unmatched: 1. The CDR3 is made up of 15 amino acids. Per the germline V gene, CDR1 is MNHEY and CDR2 is SMNVEV (reference sequence). This CDR3 reads CASSSGLANTGELFF. The DNA for the CDR3 is TGTGCCAGCAGTTCGGGACTAGCGAACACCGGGGAGCTGTTTTTT.

The chain links TRBV4-1 to TRBJ1-6; the match to TRBD1 covers 7 bases. This CDR3 is built from 15 residues. J lost 7 bases, V lost 4 bases, and 7 bases had no gene match. Germline lookup yields CDR1 MGHRA and CDR2 YSYEKL. CDR3 amino acids: CASSPSGTANSPLHF. The CDR3 DNA is TGCGCCAGCAGCCCTTCCGGGACAGCGAATTCACCCCTCCACTTT.

This chain uses TRBV18 with TRBJ2-7; 10 bases are a match to TRBD1. J lost 3 bases, V lost 2 bases, and 4 bases had no gene match. This CDR3 has 15 residues. Looked up from germline, CDR1 is KGHSH and CDR2 is LQKENI. The CDR3 DNA is TGTGCCAGCTCACCAGGCTGGACAGGGGGCTACGAGCAGTACTTC. This translates into CASSPGWTGGYEQYF.